The 12 T cell receptor beta chains below all came from one sample that was sequenced in a study of blood T cell repertoires in COVID-19. Method: immunoSEQ multiplex PCR; TCRdb's copy keeps in-frame clones and lacks some. Of tens of thousands of clones listed, roughly 87% are singletons. The sequenced material came from peripheral blood. Source of these receptors: a man between 45 and 60 years old with COVID-19, enrolled during active disease.

This chain joins TRBV6-5 and TRBJ1-1; 7 nucleotides align to TRBD1. After removal of 7 bases from V and 8 bases from J, the junction contained 13 bases not matched to a gene. The CDR3 runs to 14 residues. Germline lookup yields CDR1 MNHEY and CDR2 SVGAGI. The chain's CDR3 is CASNTGVRDAEAFF. CDR3 DNA sequence: TGTGCCAGCAACACAGGGGTCAGGGACGCCGAAGCTTTCTTT.

The chain is built from TRBV7-2 and TRBJ2-7; weak D call: TRBD1 (7 bases). Trimming shortened V by 5 bases and J by 2 bases, and 19 bases separated the two germline ends. The CDR3 runs 16 residues. Germline V gene sequence: CDR1 SGHTA, CDR2 FQGNSA. DNA of the CDR3: TGTGCCAGCAGCCCAGGAGGAGGGGGCGGGGCCTACGAGCAGTACTTC. Protein product: CASSPGGGGGAYEQYF.

The rearrangement links TRBV27 to TRBJ1-6, with 9 bases lining up with TRBD1. After removal of 5 bases from V and 2 bases from J, the junction contained 4 bases not matched to a gene. The CDR3 runs to 16 residues. Looked up from germline, CDR1 is MNHEY and CDR2 is SMNVEV (reference sequence). The CDR3 here is CASSQGQGTYNSPLHF. The CDR3 DNA follows: TGTGCCAGCAGTCAAGGACAGGGGACCTATAATTCACCCCTCCACTTT.

This chain uses TRBV19 with TRBJ1-5; possible D gene TRBD1, 5 bases. V dropped 6 bases and J dropped 2 bases, with 8 bases sitting between them. The CDR3 covers 13 residues. Germline CDR1 and CDR2: LNHDA and SQIVND (reference sequence). The CDR3 reads CASSEQGNQPQHF. DNA for the CDR3: TGTGCCAGTAGCGAACAGGGCAATCAGCCCCAGCATTTT. Based on the CDR3 plus reference TRBV19 and TRBJ1-5, the full variable domain is DGGITQSPKYLFRKEGQNVTLSCEQNLNHDAMYWYRQDPGQGLRLIYYSQIVNDFQKGDIAEGYSVSREKKESFPLTVTSAQKNPTAFYLCASSEQGNQPQHFGDGTRLSIL.

This clone was seen more than once but under ten times. V gene TRBV5-1 combines with J gene TRBJ2-7; 9 nucleotides match TRBD2. CDR3 length equals 14 residues. Germline loops: CDR1 SGHRS, CDR2 YFSETQ. J lost 0 bases, V lost 5 bases, and 3 bases had no gene match. The chain's CDR3 is CASRGLANSYEQYF. In DNA form, the CDR3 reads TGCGCCAGCAGAGGACTAGCGAACTCCTACGAGCAGTACTTC.

This chain connects TRBV11-1 to TRBJ2-1, with 7 nucleotides matching TRBD1. CDR1 is SGHAT and CDR2 is FQDESV in the germline V gene (reference sequence). The length of the CDR3 is 13 residues. The ends lost 5 bases at V and 4 bases at J; junction bases unmatched: 2. The CDR3 coding sequence is TGTGCCAGCAGCAGGGACAGTTACAATGAGCAGTTCTTC. It translates to CASSRDSYNEQFF.

This chain links TRBV18 with TRBJ2-1; tentative D call: TRBD1 (6 bases). The CDR3 extends over 15 amino acids. V was trimmed by 5 bases and J by 2 bases, leaving 13 bases between them. Germline V gene data show CDR1 as KGHSH and CDR2 as LQKENI. CDR3 region: CASSEGHPAYNEQFF. The DNA of the CDR3 is TGTGCCAGCTCAGAGGGACATCCCGCCTACAATGAGCAGTTCTTC.

The chain has TRBV6-5 and TRBJ1-2; 8 nucleotides align to TRBD1. The CDR3 is made up of 14 amino acids. CDR1 is MNHEY and CDR2 is SVGAGI in the germline V gene. Germline trimming cut 8 bases from V and 1 base from J; bases unmatched to any gene: 6. The CDR3 spells CASSQGAGNYGYTF. The DNA for the CDR3 is TGTGCCAGCTCGCAGGGGGCAGGTAACTATGGCTACACCTTC.

The chain has TRBV25-1 and TRBJ1-2; D may be TRBD1 (5 bases). With 3 bases removed from V and 5 bases from J, the gap between germline ends came to 7 bases. CDR1 is MGHDK and CDR2 is SYGVNS in the germline V gene. The CDR3 is 12 amino acids. CDR3 nucleotide sequence: TGTGCCAGCAGTGACCCAGGGTATGGCTACACCTTC. It is translated as CASSDPGYGYTF.

This chain links TRBV27 with TRBJ2-1; D perhaps matches TRBD2 (7 bases). The V end lost 7 bases, the J end lost 9 bases, and 22 bases lay between the germline ends. The CDR3 extends over 15 amino acids. The germline gives CDR1 MNHEY, CDR2 SMNVEV (reference sequence). CDR3 loop: CASKRVGGAQGEQFF. DNA for the CDR3: TGTGCCAGCAAACGGGTGGGGGGGGCGCAAGGTGAGCAGTTCTTC.

The chain recombines TRBV5-4 with TRBJ2-7; 10 positions agree with TRBD1. From germline, CDR1 is SGHNT and CDR2 YYREEE (reference sequence). V shed 2 bases and J 7 bases; nucleotides not matched to a gene: 3. The CDR3 covers 13 residues. For the CDR3, the DNA is TGTGCCAGCAGCTTCGGACAGGGGGAAGAGCAGTACTTC. It encodes CASSFGQGEEQYF.

The V call is TRBV6-5, the J call TRBJ2-7; 9 bases are shared with TRBD1. J gave up 1 base and V 2 bases, and 6 bases lay outside the gene matches. CDR3 length: 16 amino acids. The V gene's germline CDR1 is MNHEY and CDR2 SVGAGI. CDR3 sequence: CASSYALGTGSYEQYF. The CDR3 nucleotides read TGTGCCAGCAGTTACGCCCTTGGGACAGGGTCCTACGAGCAGTACTTC.